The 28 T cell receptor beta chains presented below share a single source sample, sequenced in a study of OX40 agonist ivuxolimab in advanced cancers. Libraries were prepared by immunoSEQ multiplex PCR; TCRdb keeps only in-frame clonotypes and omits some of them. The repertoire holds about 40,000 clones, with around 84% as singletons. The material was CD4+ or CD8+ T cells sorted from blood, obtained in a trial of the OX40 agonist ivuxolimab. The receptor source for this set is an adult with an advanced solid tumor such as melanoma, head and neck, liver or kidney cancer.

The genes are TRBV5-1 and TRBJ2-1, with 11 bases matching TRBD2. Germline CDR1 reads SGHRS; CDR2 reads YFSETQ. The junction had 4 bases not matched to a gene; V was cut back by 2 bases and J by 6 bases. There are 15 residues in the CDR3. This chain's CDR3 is CASSLLAGEPNEQFF. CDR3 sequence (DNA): TGCGCCAGCAGCTTACTAGCGGGGGAGCCCAATGAGCAGTTCTTC.

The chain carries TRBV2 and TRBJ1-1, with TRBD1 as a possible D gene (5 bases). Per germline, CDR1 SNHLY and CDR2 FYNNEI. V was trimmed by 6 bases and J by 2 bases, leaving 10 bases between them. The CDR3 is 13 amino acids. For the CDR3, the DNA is TGTGCCAGCAGCTTGACAGTTAACACTGAAGCTTTCTTT. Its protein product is CASSLTVNTEAFF.

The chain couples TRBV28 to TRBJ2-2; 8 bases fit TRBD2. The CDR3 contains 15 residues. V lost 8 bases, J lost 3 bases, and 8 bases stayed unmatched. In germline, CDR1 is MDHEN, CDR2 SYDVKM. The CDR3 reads CASAAGAIDTGELFF. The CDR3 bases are TGTGCCAGCGCAGCGGGGGCGATCGACACCGGGGAGCTGTTTTTT.

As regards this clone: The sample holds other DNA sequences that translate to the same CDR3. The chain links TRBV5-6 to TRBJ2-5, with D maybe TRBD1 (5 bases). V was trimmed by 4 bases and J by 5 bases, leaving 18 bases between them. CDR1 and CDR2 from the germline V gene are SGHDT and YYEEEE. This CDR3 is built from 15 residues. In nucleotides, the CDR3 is TGTGCCAGCAGCCTGGGGCTAGAGGTTTTGGAGACCCAGTACTTC. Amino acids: CASSLGLEVLETQYF.

CDR3 nucleotide sequence: TGTGCCAGCAGCTTAAGGGCGGGGGGCTACAATGAGCAGTTCTTC. It codes for CASSLRAGGYNEQFF. The rearrangement uses TRBV11-2 and TRBJ2-1; 8 bases are a match to TRBD2. Looked up from germline, CDR1 is SGHAT and CDR2 is FQNNGV. V dropped 2 bases and J dropped 3; count of bases not matched to a gene: 3. This CDR3 is built from 15 residues.

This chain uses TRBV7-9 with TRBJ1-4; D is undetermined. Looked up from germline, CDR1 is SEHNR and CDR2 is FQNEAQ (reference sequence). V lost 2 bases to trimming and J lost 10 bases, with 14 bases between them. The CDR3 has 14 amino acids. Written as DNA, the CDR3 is TGTGCCAGCAGCTTACTCGGGCCCGATGGAAAACTGTTTTTT. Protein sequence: CASSLLGPDGKLFF.

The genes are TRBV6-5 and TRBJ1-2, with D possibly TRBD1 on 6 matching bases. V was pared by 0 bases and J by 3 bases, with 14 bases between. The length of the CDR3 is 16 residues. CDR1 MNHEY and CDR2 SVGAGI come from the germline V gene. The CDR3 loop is CASSYSGAGLDYGYTF. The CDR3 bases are TGTGCCAGCAGTTACTCGGGGGCTGGGCTTGACTATGGCTACACCTTC.

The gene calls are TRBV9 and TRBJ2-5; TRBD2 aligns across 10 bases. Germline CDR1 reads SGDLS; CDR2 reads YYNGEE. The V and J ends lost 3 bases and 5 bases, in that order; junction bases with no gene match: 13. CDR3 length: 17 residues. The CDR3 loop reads CASSALAGSNKWETQYF. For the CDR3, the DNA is TGTGCCAGCAGCGCACTAGCGGGGTCTAATAAGTGGGAGACCCAGTACTTC.

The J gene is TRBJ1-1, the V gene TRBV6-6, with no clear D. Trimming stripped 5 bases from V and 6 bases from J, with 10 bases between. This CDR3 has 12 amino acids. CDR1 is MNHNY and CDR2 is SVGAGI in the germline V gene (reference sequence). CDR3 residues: CASSLGSPEAFF. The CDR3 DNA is TGTGCCAGCAGTCTGGGCTCCCCTGAAGCTTTCTTT.

The CDR3: CASSPDRGLTEAFF. CDR3 sequence (DNA): TGTGCCAGCAGCCCGGACAGGGGGCTTACTGAAGCTTTCTTT. The rearrangement uses TRBV7-9 and TRBJ1-1; TRBD1 agrees at 11 bases. The CDR3 length is 14 residues. Trimming at V came to 5 bases and at J to 5 bases, leaving 4 bases not matched to a gene. The germline V gene has CDR1 SEHNR and CDR2 FQNEAQ (reference sequence).

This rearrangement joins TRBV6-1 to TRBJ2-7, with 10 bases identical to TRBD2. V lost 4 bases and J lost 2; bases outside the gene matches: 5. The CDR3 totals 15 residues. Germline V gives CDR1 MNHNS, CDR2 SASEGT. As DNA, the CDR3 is TGTGCCAGCAGTGTCGAAGCGGGGGGGCCCTACGAGCAGTACTTC. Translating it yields CASSVEAGGPYEQYF.

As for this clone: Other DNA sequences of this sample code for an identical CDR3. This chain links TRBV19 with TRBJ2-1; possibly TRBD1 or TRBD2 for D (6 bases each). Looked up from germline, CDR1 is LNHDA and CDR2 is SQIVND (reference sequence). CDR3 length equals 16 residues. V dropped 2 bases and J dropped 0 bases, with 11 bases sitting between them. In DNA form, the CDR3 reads TGTGCCAGTAGTATAACCGGGGGCGGCTCCTACAATGAGCAGTTCTTC. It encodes CASSITGGGSYNEQFF.

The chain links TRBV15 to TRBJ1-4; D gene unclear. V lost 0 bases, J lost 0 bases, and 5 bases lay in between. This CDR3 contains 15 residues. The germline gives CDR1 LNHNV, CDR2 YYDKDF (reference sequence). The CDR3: CATSRDPSTNEKLFF. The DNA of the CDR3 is TGTGCCACCAGCAGAGATCCCTCAACTAATGAAAAACTGTTTTTT.

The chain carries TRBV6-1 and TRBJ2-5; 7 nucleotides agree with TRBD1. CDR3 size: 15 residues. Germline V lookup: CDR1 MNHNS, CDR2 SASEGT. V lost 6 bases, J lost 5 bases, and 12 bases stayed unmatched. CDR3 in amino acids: CASSANPGQAETQYF. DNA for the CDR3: TGTGCCAGCAGCGCAAACCCCGGACAGGCCGAGACCCAGTACTTC.

The CDR3 is CASSLGPTTEAFF. DNA of the CDR3: TGTGCCAGCAGCTTAGGACCCACAACTGAAGCTTTCTTT. The V call is TRBV13, the J call TRBJ1-1; D gene ambiguous. V was pared by 0 bases and J by 5 bases, with 7 bases between. CDR3 length: 13 amino acids. Germline lookup yields CDR1 PRHDT and CDR2 FYEKMQ (reference sequence).

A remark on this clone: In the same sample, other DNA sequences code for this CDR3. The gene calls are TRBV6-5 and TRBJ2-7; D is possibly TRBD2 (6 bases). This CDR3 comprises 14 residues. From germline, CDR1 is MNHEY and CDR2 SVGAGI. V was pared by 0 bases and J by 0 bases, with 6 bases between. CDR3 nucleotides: TGTGCCAGCAGTTACTCCGGGAGCTCCTACGAGCAGTACGTC. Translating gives CASSYSGSSYEQYV.

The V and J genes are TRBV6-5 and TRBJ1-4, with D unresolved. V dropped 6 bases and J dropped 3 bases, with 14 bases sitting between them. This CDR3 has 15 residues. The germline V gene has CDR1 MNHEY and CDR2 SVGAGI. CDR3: CASSATGSANEKLFF. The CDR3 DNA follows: TGTGCCAGCAGCGCGACCGGGTCTGCTAATGAAAAACTGTTTTTT.

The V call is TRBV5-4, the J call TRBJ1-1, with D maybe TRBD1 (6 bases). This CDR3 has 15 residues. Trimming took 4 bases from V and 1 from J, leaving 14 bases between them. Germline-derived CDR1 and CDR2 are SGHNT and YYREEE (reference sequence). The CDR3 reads CASSPGTFRNTEAFF. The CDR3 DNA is TGTGCCAGCAGCCCTGGGACATTCCGGAACACTGAAGCTTTCTTT.

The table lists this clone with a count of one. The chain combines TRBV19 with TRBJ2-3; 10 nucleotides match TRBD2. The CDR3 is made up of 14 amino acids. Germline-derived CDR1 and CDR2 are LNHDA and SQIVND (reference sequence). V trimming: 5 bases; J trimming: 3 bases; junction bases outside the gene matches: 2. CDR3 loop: CASSLAGVTDTQYF. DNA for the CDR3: TGTGCCAGTAGTCTAGCGGGGGTGACAGATACGCAGTATTTT.

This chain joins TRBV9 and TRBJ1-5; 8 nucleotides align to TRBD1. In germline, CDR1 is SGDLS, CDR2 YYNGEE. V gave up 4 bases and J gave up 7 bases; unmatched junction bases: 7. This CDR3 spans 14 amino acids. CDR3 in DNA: TGTGCCAGCAGCCCCAGCGGACAGGGCCAGCCCCAGCATTTT. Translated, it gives CASSPSGQGQPQHF.

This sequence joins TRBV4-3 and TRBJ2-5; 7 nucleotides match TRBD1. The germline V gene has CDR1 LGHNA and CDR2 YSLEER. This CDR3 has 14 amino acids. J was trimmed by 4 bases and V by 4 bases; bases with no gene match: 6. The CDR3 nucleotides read TGCGCCAGCAGCCCTGACAGGGTGTCAGAGACCCAGTACTTC. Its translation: CASSPDRVSETQYF.

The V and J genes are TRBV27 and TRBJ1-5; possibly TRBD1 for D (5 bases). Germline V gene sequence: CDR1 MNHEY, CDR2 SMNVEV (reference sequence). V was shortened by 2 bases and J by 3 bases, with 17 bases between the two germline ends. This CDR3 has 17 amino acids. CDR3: CASSLGAVPTNNQPQHF. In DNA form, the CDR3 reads TGTGCCAGCAGTTTAGGGGCGGTCCCCACGAACAATCAGCCCCAGCATTTT.

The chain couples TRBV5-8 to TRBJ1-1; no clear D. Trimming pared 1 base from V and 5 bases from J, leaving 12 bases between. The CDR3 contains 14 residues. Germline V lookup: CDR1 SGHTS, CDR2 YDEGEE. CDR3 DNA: TGTGCCAGCAGCTTGAAGGCCCCGGGGACTGAAGCTTTCTTT. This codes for CASSLKAPGTEAFF.

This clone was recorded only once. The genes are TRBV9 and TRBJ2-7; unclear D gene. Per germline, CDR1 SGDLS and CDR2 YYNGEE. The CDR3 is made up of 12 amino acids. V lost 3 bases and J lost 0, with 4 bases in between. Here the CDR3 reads CASSGDSYEQYF. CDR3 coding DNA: TGTGCCAGCAGCGGGGACTCCTACGAGCAGTACTTC.

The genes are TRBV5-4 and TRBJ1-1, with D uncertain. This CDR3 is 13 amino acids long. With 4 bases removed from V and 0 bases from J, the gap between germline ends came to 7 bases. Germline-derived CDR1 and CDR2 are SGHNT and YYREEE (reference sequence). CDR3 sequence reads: CASSPKMNTEAFF. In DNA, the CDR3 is TGTGCCAGCAGCCCCAAAATGAACACTGAAGCTTTCTTT.

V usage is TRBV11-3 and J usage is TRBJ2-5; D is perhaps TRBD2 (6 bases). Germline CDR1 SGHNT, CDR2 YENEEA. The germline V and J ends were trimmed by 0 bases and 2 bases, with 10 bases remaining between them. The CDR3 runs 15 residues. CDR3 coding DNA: TGTGCCAGCAGCTTAGATTCCGGAGGGCAAGAGACCCAGTACTTC. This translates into CASSLDSGGQETQYF.

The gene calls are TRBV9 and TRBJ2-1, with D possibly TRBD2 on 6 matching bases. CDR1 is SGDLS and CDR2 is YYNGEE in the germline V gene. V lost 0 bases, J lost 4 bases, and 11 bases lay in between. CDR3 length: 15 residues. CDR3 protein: CASSVVGEEYNEQFF. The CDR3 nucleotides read TGTGCCAGCAGCGTAGTAGGGGAGGAGTACAATGAGCAGTTCTTC. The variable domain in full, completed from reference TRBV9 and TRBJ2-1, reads DSGVTQTPKHLITATGQRVTLRCSPRSGDLSVYWYQQSLDQGLQFLIQYYNGEERAKGNILERFSAQQFPDLHSELNLSSLELGDSALYFCASSVVGEEYNEQFFGPGTRLTVL.

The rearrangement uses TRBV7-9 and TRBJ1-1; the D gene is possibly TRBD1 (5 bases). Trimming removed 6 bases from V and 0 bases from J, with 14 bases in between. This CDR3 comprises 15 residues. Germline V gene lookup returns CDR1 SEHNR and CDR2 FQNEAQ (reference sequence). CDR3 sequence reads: CASSTREDLNTEAFF. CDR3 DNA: TGTGCCAGCAGTACCAGGGAGGATTTGAACACTGAAGCTTTCTTT.